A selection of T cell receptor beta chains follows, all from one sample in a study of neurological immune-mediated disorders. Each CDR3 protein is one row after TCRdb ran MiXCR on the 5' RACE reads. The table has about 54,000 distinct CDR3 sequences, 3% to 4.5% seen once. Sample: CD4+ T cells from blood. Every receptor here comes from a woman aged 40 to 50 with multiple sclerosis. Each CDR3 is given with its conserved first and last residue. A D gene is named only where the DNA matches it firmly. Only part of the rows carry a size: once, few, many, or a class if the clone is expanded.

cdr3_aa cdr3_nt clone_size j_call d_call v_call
CATSRAQLAGLSYNEQFF TGTGCCACCAGCAGAGCCCAACTAGCGGGGCTCTCCTACAATGAGCAGTTCTTC many TRBJ2-1 TRBD2 TRBV15
CASSYLAGALSPGELFF TGCGCCAGCAGCTATCTAGCGGGGGCCTTGTCGCCCGGGGAGCTGTTTTTT many TRBJ2-2 TRBD2 TRBV5-1
CASSLTLNTEAFF TGTGCCAGCAGCTTAACCCTGAACACTGAAGCTTTCTTT many TRBJ1-1 NA TRBV7-6
CASSPPTRGSGELFF TGTGCCAGCTCACCACCTACGCGGGGATCCGGGGAGCTGTTTTTT few TRBJ2-2 NA TRBV18
CASSFSPTGPYGYTF TGTGCCAGCAGTTTCAGTCCGACAGGGCCCTATGGCTACACCTTC many TRBJ1-2 TRBD1 TRBV27
CASSPTTNQPQHF TGTGCCAGCAGCCCCACTACTAATCAGCCCCAGCATTTT many TRBJ1-5 NA TRBV9
CASSQGGATVAGELFF TGTGCCAGCAGCCAAGGAGGGGCCACCGTGGCGGGGGAGCTGTTTTTT many TRBJ2-2 NA TRBV3-1
CASSMAPRQGRTDTQYF TGCGCCAGCAGCATGGCCCCCAGACAGGGGAGGACAGATACGCAGTATTTT many TRBJ2-3 TRBD1 TRBV5-1
CSTTSRQGYTEAFF TGCAGTACTACGAGCAGGCAGGGGTACACTGAAGCTTTCTTT many TRBJ1-1 NA TRBV20-1
CSAGGDGQLEETQYF TGCAGTGCTGGAGGGGACGGGCAGCTAGAAGAGACCCAGTACTTC many TRBJ2-5 NA TRBV20-1
CASSYGYQPQHF TGTGCCAGCAGTTACGGGTATCAGCCCCAGCATTTT NA TRBJ1-5 NA TRBV6-2/TRBV6-3
CASTQQANTEAFF TGTGCCAGCACTCAACAGGCGAACACTGAAGCTTTCTTT many TRBJ1-1 NA TRBV18
CASSSSDRQGYPYEQYF TGTGCCAGCAGCTCCTCCGATAGACAGGGTTACCCCTACGAGCAGTACTTC many TRBJ2-7 TRBD1 TRBV7-2
CASSEMPGTTDTQYF TGTGCCAGCAGCGAAATGCCGGGGACCACAGATACGCAGTATTTT many TRBJ2-3 NA TRBV9
CSASSGRAGEQFF TGCAGTGCTAGTTCAGGGCGGGCCGGAGAGCAGTTCTTC many TRBJ2-1 NA TRBV20-1
CASSLGVAGGRQETQYF TGTGCCAGCAGCTTAGGGGTAGCGGGGGGTAGACAAGAGACCCAGTACTTC many TRBJ2-5 TRBD2 TRBV7-2
CASSPGQGLSTDTQYF TGTGCCAGCAGCCCCGGACAGGGCCTTAGCACAGATACGCAGTATTTT many TRBJ2-3 TRBD1 TRBV5-8
CASSPQGQNTEAFF TGCGCCAGCAGCCCACAGGGACAGAACACTGAAGCTTTCTTT many TRBJ1-1 NA TRBV5-1
CASSQEWRGGYTF TGTGCCAGCAGCCAAGAGTGGAGGGGAGGCTACACCTTC many TRBJ1-2 NA TRBV3-1
CASSLAQGAPVNSPLHF TGCGCCAGCAGCTTGGCCCAGGGGGCGCCTGTTAATTCACCCCTCCACTTT many TRBJ1-6 TRBD1 TRBV5-1
CASSRNRDSYQPQHF TGTGCCAGCAGCCGAAACCGGGACAGTTATCAGCCCCAGCATTTT many TRBJ1-5 TRBD1 TRBV3-1
CASSSGTGNQPQHF TGCGCCAGCAGCTCCGGGACAGGGAATCAGCCCCAGCATTTT many TRBJ1-5 TRBD1 TRBV5-1
CATVGRALVAEAFF TGTGCCACCGTTGGACGGGCCTTAGTGGCTGAAGCTTTCTTT many TRBJ1-1 NA TRBV2
CASSLAPVNGYTF TGCGCCAGCAGCTTGGCCCCGGTCAATGGCTACACCTTC many TRBJ1-2 NA TRBV5-1
CASSLLGTGTYNEQFF TGTGCCAGCAGCTTACTTGGGACAGGTACCTACAATGAGCAGTTCTTC many TRBJ2-1 TRBD1 TRBV7-9
CAISESGSGVQFF TGTGCCATCAGTGAGTCGGGGAGCGGGGTCCAGTTCTTC many TRBJ2-1 TRBD2 TRBV10-3
CSATNMQGTNEKLFF TGCAGTGCTACTAACATGCAGGGAACTAATGAAAAACTGTTTTTT many TRBJ1-4 NA TRBV20-1
CASSLGAEREAFF TGTGCCAGCAGCTTAGGAGCGGAGAGAGAAGCTTTCTTT many TRBJ1-1 NA TRBV7-9
CASSYDFMVVAYEQYF TGTGCCAGCAGTTACGATTTTATGGTGGTGGCCTACGAGCAGTACTTC many TRBJ2-7 NA TRBV6-2/TRBV6-3
CAISEGLDREKGETQYF TGTGCCATCAGTGAGGGCCTTGACAGGGAAAAGGGAGAGACCCAGTACTTC many TRBJ2-5 TRBD1 TRBV10-3
CASTPRGRGLSSYNEQFF TGTGCCAGCACCCCCCGGGGGCGGGGGCTCAGCTCCTACAATGAGCAGTTCTTC many TRBJ2-1 NA TRBV7-2
CASSGEDNSPLHF TGTGCCAGCAGTGGGGAAGATAATTCACCCCTCCACTTT many TRBJ1-6 NA TRBV2
CASREPGTSGAGELFF TGTGCCAGCAGAGAACCTGGGACTAGCGGGGCCGGGGAGCTGTTTTTT NA TRBJ2-2 TRBD2 TRBV6-1
CSVGNTGELFF TGCAGCGTCGGGAACACCGGGGAGCTGTTTTTT many TRBJ2-2 NA TRBV29-1
CASSWGQGYEQYF TGTGCCAGCAGCTGGGGACAGGGCTACGAGCAGTACTTC many TRBJ2-7 TRBD1 TRBV7-3
CASTPGTGGGNEQFF TGCGCCAGCACCCCCGGGACAGGGGGCGGCAATGAGCAGTTCTTC many TRBJ2-1 TRBD1 TRBV5-1